This TCR beta chain originates from a study of cytotoxic CD8 clonotypes in ibrutinib-treated CLL. Across the study: The group held 11 relapsed/refractory and approximately 15 treatment-naive patients, with roughly 17 IGHV unmutated. After median about 69 months, around 15 stayed in remission, about 12 progressed; responses some 25 partial, 2 complete. The study, taken as a whole, reports: At ibrutinib response, clonality increased, and at progression it declined back toward baseline.

V gave up 5 bases and J gave up 0 bases, with 10 bases separating them. Germline lookup yields CDR1 SGHTA and CDR2 FQGNSA. CDR3 length: 14 residues. Clones were read by immunoSEQ multiplex PCR, and TCRdb kept only the in-frame ones, dropping some. The data hold 250,000 to 350,000 clones, with approximately 76% observed a single time. About this clone: Its antigen is as yet unknown.

This clonotype originated in a human donor with chronic lymphocytic leukemia. Source: PBMCs, taken at disease progression, from a patient treated with ibrutinib. This chain links TRBV7-2 with TRBJ1-1; D is unresolved. CDR3 DNA sequence: TGTGCCAGCAGCGAGGACCTCATGAACACTGAAGCTTTCTTT. This sequence encodes CASSEDLMNTEAFF.